This entry is about one T cell receptor (beta chain). Its target is not known. The J segment lost 3 bases and the V segment lost 1 base, leaving 5 bases of the junction unmatched. The CDR3 sequence is 16 residues long. Germline loops: CDR1 SGHKS, CDR2 YYEKEE (reference sequence). The sample comes from a study of cytomegalovirus exposure and HLA in healthy donors. For the study at large: Counted in an early data release were roughly 81 million unique TCRs from HLA-typed donors.

60 Vbeta and 13 Jbeta primers were used in PCR. Some clones are missing from TCRdb's copy, which holds only in-frame ones; the method was immunoSEQ multiplex PCR. There are just under 95,000 clones in the sample; 84% occur only once, and roughly 5.3% lies in the top ten. The study's findings and limits: Per a later analysis, 18,000 or so TCR beta sequences showed association with HLA alleles at 0.05 false discovery rate. The study designated 150 to 200 TCR beta chains cytomegalovirus-associated.

Every donor was a healthy person donating bone marrow. This chain connects TRBV5-5 to TRBJ1-5; TRBD1 agrees at 9 bases. Sample: PBMCs. The clonotype was recovered from a woman between 18 and 30 years old in good health and CMV-seropositive. CDR3 bases: TGTGCCAGCAGCTTGCCGGGACAGGGTCACAATCAGCCCCAGCATTTT. Its translation is CASSLPGQGHNQPQHF.